The 12 T cell receptor beta chains presented below share a single source sample, sequenced in a study of a mutant IDH1 vaccine in newly diagnosed glioma. Sequencing used immunoSEQ multiplex PCR; TCRdb keeps in-frame clones, though not all of them. The sample has 85,000 to 100,000 clones; around 90% are singletons. The time point is: baseline, week 1 (first vaccination visit). Treatment described: pre-vaccination baseline after standard-of-care therapy. The sequenced sample was PBMCs, obtained from a glioma patient treated with radiotherapy, temozolomide or both. The receptors were sampled from a woman in her forties or fifties with glioma.

This clone was seen a handful of times. The gene calls are TRBV9 and TRBJ1-1; D remains ambiguous. Germline values: CDR1 SGDLS, CDR2 YYNGEE. The V gene lost 3 bases and the J gene lost 5 bases, with 11 bases spanning the gap. The CDR3 length is 13 residues. The CDR3 region is CASSERDGTEAFF. The CDR3 region has the DNA TGTGCCAGCAGCGAAAGGGATGGAACTGAAGCTTTCTTT.

V usage is TRBV6-5 and J usage is TRBJ1-5; 7 bases map to TRBD1. Germline trimming cut 5 bases from V and 7 bases from J; bases unmatched to any gene: 11. The length of the CDR3 is 15 residues. Per the germline V gene, CDR1 is MNHEY and CDR2 is SVGAGI. CDR3 bases: TGTGCCAGCAGTGTGACCTCAGGGGGAGGGCAGCCCCAGCATTTT. This sequence encodes CASSVTSGGGQPQHF.

The chain has TRBV7-9 and TRBJ2-7, with no clear D. Germline CDR1 SEHNR, CDR2 FQNEAQ (reference sequence). V was cut by 1 base and J by 3 bases, with 10 bases left in between. The CDR3 loop spans 14 amino acids. Here the CDR3 DNA reads TGTGCCAGCAGCTTAGTTTCCCCGGACTACGAGCAGTACTTC. Protein product: CASSLVSPDYEQYF.

The chain is built from TRBV9 and TRBJ2-2; D is ambiguous. The ends were cut back, 2 bases at V and 6 bases at J, with 8 bases in the middle. There are 13 residues in the CDR3. The germline V gene encodes CDR1 SGDLS and CDR2 YYNGEE. The CDR3 sequence: CASSVSDAGELFF. The CDR3 DNA sequence: TGTGCCAGCAGCGTGAGCGACGCCGGGGAGCTGTTTTTT.

V and J are TRBV5-1 and TRBJ1-4; no clear D gene. The length of the CDR3 is 14 residues. CDR1 and CDR2 from the germline V gene are SGHRS and YFSETQ. Trimming left V 4 bases short and J 8 bases short, with 15 bases between. In DNA form, the CDR3 reads TGCGCCAGCAGCATACGTCCGGGATCGGAAAAACTGTTTTTT. Translated, it gives CASSIRPGSEKLFF.

The rearrangement joins TRBV18 to TRBJ1-1, with 11 bases that match TRBD1. This CDR3 contains 15 residues. Germline V gene lookup returns CDR1 KGHSH and CDR2 LQKENI. J was trimmed by 5 bases and V by 4 bases; bases with no gene match: 6. DNA for the CDR3: TGTGCCAGCTCACGCGGACAGGGGGCGGTAACTGAAGCTTTCTTT. Its protein is CASSRGQGAVTEAFF.

This chain joins TRBV6-1 and TRBJ1-3; D is unclear. The CDR3 extends over 16 amino acids. V shed 4 bases and J shed 0 bases, with 13 bases lying between them. Germline V gene lookup returns CDR1 MNHNS and CDR2 SASEGT. The CDR3, as DNA: TGTGCCAGCAGTGCTCAAGGGAGGAGCTCTGGAAACACCATATATTTT. Amino acids: CASSAQGRSSGNTIYF.

In this sample, this clone turned up a few times. This chain connects TRBV5-1 to TRBJ1-2; D is unresolved. Trimming removed 1 base from V and 3 bases from J, with 10 bases in between. CDR3 length equals 14 residues. CDR1 is SGHRS, CDR2 YFSETQ, per germline. The CDR3: CASSLRREDYGYTF. The DNA for the CDR3 is TGCGCCAGCAGCTTGAGGAGGGAGGACTATGGCTACACCTTC.

The V call is TRBV27, the J call TRBJ1-5; tentative D call: TRBD1 (5 bases). The CDR3 covers 17 residues. V lost 2 bases to trimming and J lost 3 bases, with 17 bases between them. The germline gives CDR1 MNHEY, CDR2 SMNVEV (reference sequence). In DNA, the CDR3 is TGTGCCAGCAGTTTAGTTTGGCAGGGCCAACTCAATCAGCCCCAGCATTTT. It codes for CASSLVWQGQLNQPQHF.

The CDR3 DNA is TGTGCCAGTAGCCTTTCCATGGAGGAAAAACTGTTTTTT. Its protein is CASSLSMEEKLFF. The gene calls are TRBV19 and TRBJ1-4; D gene ambiguous. Germline assignment: CDR1 LNHDA and CDR2 SQIVND (reference sequence). The CDR3 consists of 13 residues. Deletions cut 6 bases from V and 8 bases from J, with 13 bases between.

This clone came up once. V usage is TRBV9 and J usage is TRBJ1-2; D might be TRBD1 (5 bases). The V gene's germline CDR1 is SGDLS and CDR2 YYNGEE. The CDR3 sequence is 14 residues long. The V gene lost 3 bases and the J gene lost 6 bases, with 15 bases spanning the gap. CDR3 protein: CASSAVRGPDGYTF. DNA for the CDR3: TGTGCCAGCAGCGCTGTCCGGGGCCCGGATGGCTACACCTTC.

The chain joins TRBV13 to TRBJ2-5; D unresolved. In germline, CDR1 is PRHDT, CDR2 FYEKMQ (reference sequence). The CDR3 loop spans 14 amino acids. V was trimmed by 2 bases and J by 2 bases, leaving 9 bases between them. The CDR3 nucleotides are TGTGCCAGCAGCTTACGAGTCAGTCAAGAGACCCAGTACTTC. It encodes CASSLRVSQETQYF.